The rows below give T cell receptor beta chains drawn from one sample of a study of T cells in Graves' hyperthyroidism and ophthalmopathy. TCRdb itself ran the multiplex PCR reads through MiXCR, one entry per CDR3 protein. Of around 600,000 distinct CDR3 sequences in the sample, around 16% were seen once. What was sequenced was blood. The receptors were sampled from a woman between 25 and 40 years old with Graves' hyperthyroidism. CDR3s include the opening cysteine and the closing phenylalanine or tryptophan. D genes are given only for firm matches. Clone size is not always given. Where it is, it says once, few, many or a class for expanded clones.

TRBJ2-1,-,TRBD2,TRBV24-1,CATSDPGLAGGGEQFF,TGTGCCACCAGTGATCCGGGACTAGCGGGAGGGGGTGAGCAGTTCTTC
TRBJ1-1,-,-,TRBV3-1,CASSRGPVSGNIEAFF,TGTGCCAGCAGCCGTGGCCCCGTTTCGGGGAACATTGAAGCTTTCTTT
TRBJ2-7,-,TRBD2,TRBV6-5,CASSYDPGGYEQYF,TGTGCCAGCAGTTACGATCCGGGGGGGTACGAGCAGTACTTC
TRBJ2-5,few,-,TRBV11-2,CASSSLSETQYF,TGTGCCAGCAGCTCCCTTTCGGAGACCCAGTACTTC
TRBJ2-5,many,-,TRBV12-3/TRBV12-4,CASSTDGTTKETQYF,TGTGCCAGCAGTACTGACGGGACAACTAAAGAGACCCAGTACTTC
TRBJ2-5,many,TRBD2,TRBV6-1,CASRPGLAGTQETQYF,TGTGCCAGCAGACCGGGACTAGCGGGGACCCAAGAGACCCAGTACTTC
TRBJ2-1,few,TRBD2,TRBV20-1,CSARESGRPSYNEQFF,TGCAGTGCTAGGGAAAGCGGGAGGCCCTCCTACAATGAGCAGTTCTTC
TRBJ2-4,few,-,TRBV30,CAWIDRGQQNNRLAKNIQYF,TGTGCCTGGATTGACCGGGGGCAGCAGAATAACCGTCTAGCCAAAAACATTCAGTACTTC
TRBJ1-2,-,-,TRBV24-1,CATSDSLDKGYTF,TGTGCCACCAGTGATTCCCTCGACAAAGGCTACACCTTC
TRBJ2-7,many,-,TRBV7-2,CASSLAFVGKTHEQYF,TGTGCCAGCAGCTTAGCCTTCGTAGGGAAAACCCACGAGCAGTACTTC
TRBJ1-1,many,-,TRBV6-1,CASSRGTRNALNTEAFF,TGTGCCAGCAGCCGGGGGACACGAAACGCCCTGAACACTGAAGCTTTCTTT
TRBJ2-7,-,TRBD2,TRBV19,CASSLATSGRATTYEQYF,TGTGCCAGTAGCCTGGCGACTAGCGGGAGGGCCACGACCTACGAGCAGTACTTC
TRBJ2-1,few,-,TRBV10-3,CAISEAGASFF,TGTGCCATCAGTGAGGCAGGGGCCTCGTTCTTC
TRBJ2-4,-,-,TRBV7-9,CASSVKNRAQNIQYF,TGTGCCAGCAGCGTCAAAAACAGGGCGCAAAACATTCAGTACTTC
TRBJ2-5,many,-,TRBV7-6,CASSLDTQETQYF,TGTGCCAGCAGCTTAGACACCCAAGAGACCCAGTACTTC
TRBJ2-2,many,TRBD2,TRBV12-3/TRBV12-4,CASSLGRASDNTGELFF,TGTGCCAGCAGTTTGGGGAGGGCCAGCGACAACACCGGGGAGCTGTTTTTT
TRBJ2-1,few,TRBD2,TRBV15,CATSLGTSGIYNEQFF,TGTGCCACCAGCCTTGGGACTAGCGGGATTTACAATGAGCAGTTCTTC
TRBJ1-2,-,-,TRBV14,CAGSPVGGGYGYTF,TGTGCCGGCAGCCCAGTTGGTGGTGGCTATGGCTACACCTTC
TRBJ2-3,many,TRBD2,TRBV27,CASSQGLAGITFGTDTQYF,TGTGCCAGCAGTCAGGGACTAGCGGGTATCACATTTGGCACAGATACGCAGTATTTT
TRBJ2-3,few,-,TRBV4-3,CAGSQERGGTTDTQYF,TGCGCCGGCAGCCAAGAACGAGGGGGGACCACAGATACGCAGTATTTT
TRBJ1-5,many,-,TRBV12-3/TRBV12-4,CASRSWTPSNQPQHF,TGTGCCAGCAGATCTTGGACACCTAGCAATCAGCCCCAGCATTTT
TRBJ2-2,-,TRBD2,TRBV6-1,CASSTESGRTGELFF,TGTGCCAGCAGTACGGAGAGCGGGAGAACCGGGGAGCTGTTTTTT